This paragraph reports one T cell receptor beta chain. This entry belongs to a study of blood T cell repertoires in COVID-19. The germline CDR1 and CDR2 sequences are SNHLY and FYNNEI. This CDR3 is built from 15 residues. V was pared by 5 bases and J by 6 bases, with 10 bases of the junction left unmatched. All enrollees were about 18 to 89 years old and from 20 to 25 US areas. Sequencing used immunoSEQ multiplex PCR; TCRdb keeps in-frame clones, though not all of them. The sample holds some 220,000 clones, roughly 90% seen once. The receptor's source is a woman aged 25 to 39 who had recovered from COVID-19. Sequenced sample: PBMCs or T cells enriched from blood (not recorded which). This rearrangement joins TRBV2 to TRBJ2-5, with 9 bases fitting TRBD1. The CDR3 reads CASSTPGTGSQTQYF. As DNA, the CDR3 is TGTGCCAGCAGTACACCTGGGACAGGGTCACAGACCCAGTACTTC.